The 25 T cell receptor beta chains below were found in one sample sequenced in a study of TET2 disruption in CD19-targeted CAR T cells. These receptors' targets are unknown. TCRdb's copy holds only in-frame clones and misses some; the assay was immunoSEQ multiplex PCR. The sample yields under 30,000 clones, of which the top ten take up under 2.5%. Treatment defined: autologous CTL019 cells: CD19 CAR with 4-1BB and CD3 zeta domains. The specimen was CD8- CAR+ T cells sorted from cultured blood T cells, collected for CD19 CAR T cell therapy. Sample subset: CD8-negative CAR-positive T cells from the infusion product. Receptor source: a man in his 70s with chronic lymphocytic leukemia.

Worth noting for this clone: One end of the junction varies from germline; a read error may be responsible. Other nucleotide sequences from this sample produce the same CDR3. CDR3 bases read: TGTGCCAGCTCACCAACTCAGGGTTCTGGAAACACT. Amino acid sequence: CASSPTQGSGNT. The complete CDR3 reads CASSPTQGSGNTIYF. The chain has TRBV18 and TRBJ1-3, with D perhaps TRBD1 (5 bases). The read terminates 3 residues before the CDR3 end, so the remaining end is supplied by the germline J gene. CDR3 length equals 15 residues. Germline values: CDR1 KGHSH, CDR2 LQKENI.

The DNA read from the CDR3 is TGTGCCAGCTCACCTTGGACAGGGGGTGAAAAA. This gives the protein CASSPWTGGEK. The whole CDR3 reads CASSPWTGGEKLFF. V is TRBV18 and J is TRBJ1-4; 10 positions match TRBD1. Sequencing ends 3 residues short of the CDR3 end; the germline J gene provides the rest. Germline assignment: CDR1 KGHSH and CDR2 LQKENI. The trim removed 3 bases at V and 7 bases at J, leaving 2 bases unmatched. The CDR3 is made up of 14 amino acids.

Worth noting for this clone: Read data end 3 residues before the CDR3 end; the end is taken from the germline J gene. The chain combines TRBV5-4 with TRBJ2-5, with TRBD2 identical over 10 bases. The CDR3 totals 14 residues. Germline V gives CDR1 SGHNT, CDR2 YYREEE (reference sequence). V was pared by 4 bases and J by 4 bases, with 4 bases of the junction left unmatched. CDR3 DNA (partial): TGTGCCAGCAGCACAGTAGCGGGGGGAGAGACC. Translating it yields CASSTVAGGET. The CDR3 as a whole reads CASSTVAGGETQYF.

CDR3 DNA (partial): TGTGCCAGCAGTGAATTGGGGACAGGTAATCAGCCC. Translated: CASSELGTGNQP. From start to end, the CDR3 is CASSELGTGNQPQHF. The chain is built from TRBV6-1 and TRBJ1-5; 8 bases match TRBD1. The read comes to an end 3 residues before the CDR3 does, leaving the germline J gene to fill in the end. The CDR3 sequence is 15 residues long. V lost 2 bases and J lost 4; bases outside the gene matches: 4. The germline CDR1 and CDR2 sequences are MNHNS and SASEGT.

A word on this clone: The CDR3 end lies 3 residues beyond the end of the read and is filled in from the germline J gene. Other DNA variants within this sample encode the same CDR3. The chain links TRBV5-4 to TRBJ1-2; TRBD1 agrees at 10 bases. CDR3 size: 15 residues. Per germline, CDR1 SGHNT and CDR2 YYREEE (reference sequence). Partial CDR3 DNA: TGTGCCAGCAGCCTCCGACAGGGGGCATGGGAGGGC. It specifies CASSLRQGAWEG. The CDR3, in full, reads CASSLRQGAWEGYTF.

For this clone: The missing CDR3 end, 3 residues past where the read stops, is filled in from the germline J gene. This sequence joins TRBV7-8 and TRBJ1-1; 9 bases line up with TRBD1. The CDR3 is 16 residues long. J lost 1 base, V lost 5 bases, and 8 bases had no gene match. Germline V gene data show CDR1 as SGHVS and CDR2 as FQNEAQ. This CDR3 reads CASSPTMGQGNTEAFF. The CDR3 DNA, read in part, is TGTGCCAGCAGCCCCACCATGGGACAGGGGAACACTGAA.

As regards this clone: Read coverage stops 3 residues before the CDR3 terminus; the germline J gene supplies the remainder. Other DNA sequences from this sample encode an identical CDR3 as well. The chain joins TRBV20-1 to TRBJ2-7, with TRBD2 identical over 15 bases. With V trimmed by 3 bases and J by 0 bases, 9 bases remained unmatched. Germline V gives CDR1 DFQATT, CDR2 SNEGSKA (reference sequence). This CDR3 has 18 amino acids. CDR3 sequence reads: CSARAPGLAGGSSYEQYF. The DNA read from the CDR3 is TGCAGTGCTAGGGCCCCGGGACTAGCGGGGGGCAGCTCCTACGAG.

Comments on this clone: Sequencing ends 3 residues short of the CDR3 end; the germline J gene provides the rest. This chain uses TRBV11-2 with TRBJ2-1, with D possibly matching TRBD1 (5 bases). In germline, CDR1 is SGHAT, CDR2 FQNNGV. Trimming pared 5 bases from V and 1 base from J, leaving 12 bases between. The CDR3 covers 15 residues. CDR3 DNA, as far as it was read: TGTGCCAGCAGCCCGACAGTCGTTTCCTACAATGAG. This codes for CASSPTVVSYNE. The entire CDR3 reads CASSPTVVSYNEQFF.

This clone is called medium-sized based on its frequency. The read finishes 3 residues shy of the CDR3 end, and the germline J gene is used to complete it. V and J are TRBV20-1 and TRBJ2-7; 11 positions match TRBD1. V gave up 3 bases and J gave up 3 bases; unmatched junction bases: 4. The CDR3 extends over 14 amino acids. The germline V gene has CDR1 DFQATT and CDR2 SNEGSKA (reference sequence). CDR3 in amino acids: CSARDRGLSYEQYF. Partial CDR3 DNA: TGCAGTGCTAGGGACAGGGGGCTTAGCTACGAG.

As regards this clone: The read comes to an end 3 residues before the CDR3 does, leaving the germline J gene to fill in the end. The chain combines TRBV19 with TRBJ2-7; TRBD1 matches 7 bases. The V and J ends lost 9 bases and 6 bases, in that order; junction bases with no gene match: 14. The CDR3 length is 14 residues. Germline CDR1 reads LNHDA; CDR2 reads SQIVND (reference sequence). CDR3 DNA, as far as it was read: TGTGCCAGCCAAACCTGGGACAGTTCTGGCGAG. Translated: CASQTWDSSGE. The entire CDR3 reads CASQTWDSSGEQYF.

Notes on this clone: The missing CDR3 end, 3 residues past where the read stops, is filled in from the germline J gene. The chain has TRBV7-9 and TRBJ2-4; 7 bases map to TRBD2. The length of the CDR3 is 13 residues. Germline CDR1 is SEHNR and CDR2 is FQNEAQ (reference sequence). The CDR3: CASSLAEGTTQYF. The sequenced part of the CDR3 DNA is TGTGCCAGCAGCTTAGCCGAGGGGACTACT.

With respect to this clone: The read stops 3 residues short of the end of the CDR3; the missing end is completed from the germline J gene. V is TRBV20-1 and J is TRBJ2-1; the match to TRBD2 covers 8 bases. CDR1 is DFQATT and CDR2 is SNEGSKA in the germline V gene (reference sequence). CDR3 length: 14 residues. The trim removed 2 bases at V and 6 bases at J, leaving 6 bases unmatched. The CDR3 DNA, read in part, is TGCAGTGCTAGACCTGGACTAGCTGGCAATGAG. This encodes CSARPGLAGNE. The entire CDR3 sequence reads CSARPGLAGNEQFF.

A note on this clone: The missing CDR3 end, 3 residues past where the read stops, is filled in from the germline J gene. The chain joins TRBV5-1 to TRBJ2-4, with 10 bases aligning to TRBD1. The germline CDR1 and CDR2 sequences are SGHRS and YFSETQ. The CDR3 sequence is 15 residues long. CDR3 protein: CASSPGQGRVYGQYF. CDR3 DNA, as far as it was read: TGCGCCAGCAGCCCGGGACAGGGGCGGGTCTATGGT.

The CDR3 region is CASSLEGLIQETQYF. The CDR3 DNA, read in part, is TGTGCCAGCAGCTTAGAGGGACTAATTCAAGAGACC. The chain joins TRBV7-9 to TRBJ2-5; the match to TRBD2 covers 7 bases. The CDR3 is cut off 3 residues early in the read; its end comes from the germline J gene. The germline V gene has CDR1 SEHNR and CDR2 FQNEAQ (reference sequence). Germline trimming cut 1 base from V and 2 bases from J; bases unmatched to any gene: 4. This CDR3 has 15 amino acids.

Details on this clone: The read finishes 3 residues shy of the CDR3 end, and the germline J gene is used to complete it. J is TRBJ2-4 and V is TRBV7-3, with 7 bases fitting TRBD1. Germline V gene sequence: CDR1 SGHTA, CDR2 FQGTGA. The CDR3 runs to 15 residues. The part of the CDR3 DNA that was read is TGTGCCAGCAGCCCGAACAGGGGACCCAACTATGGT. It translates to CASSPNRGPNYG. The whole CDR3 protein is CASSPNRGPNYGQYF.

For this clone: The observed sequence ends 3 residues before the CDR3 terminus, with the missing tail filled in from the germline J gene. V gene TRBV4-1 combines with J gene TRBJ2-4; TRBD1 is a possible D gene (5 bases). The V gene's germline CDR1 is MGHRA and CDR2 YSYEKL. The CDR3 consists of 14 residues. The CDR3 loop is CASSQETDNQPQYF. CDR3 bases read: TGCGCCAGCAGCCAAGAGACGGACAATCAGCCT.

In regard to this clone: Coverage ceases 3 residues before the CDR3 finishes, and the germline J gene fills in the end. The chain employs TRBV18 and TRBJ2-7; TRBD1 matches at 8 bases. Germline V gene lookup returns CDR1 KGHSH and CDR2 LQKENI. V lost 6 bases and J lost 2; bases outside the gene matches: 6. CDR3 length equals 14 residues. The covered CDR3 bases are TGTGCCAGCTCCCTTACGGGACAGGCCTACGAG. This translates into CASSLTGQAYE. The entire CDR3 protein is CASSLTGQAYEQYF.

In the case of this clone: Read coverage stops 3 residues before the CDR3 terminus; the germline J gene supplies the remainder. The chain is built from TRBV14 and TRBJ2-4; a weak D match, TRBD2 (5 bases). Germline CDR1 SGHDN, CDR2 FVKESK. The CDR3 extends over 13 amino acids. CDR3 DNA, as far as it was read: TGTGCCAGCAGCCTAGCGCCCCAAGAGACT. Amino acid sequence: CASSLAPQET. The entire CDR3 is CASSLAPQETQYF.

With respect to this clone: One end of the junction is discordant with germline, which a read error may explain. The read terminates 3 residues ahead of where the CDR3 ends, so the germline J gene completes it. This chain joins TRBV4-2 and TRBJ2-3; 9 bases match TRBD2. The CDR3 totals 14 residues. Germline CDR1 reads LGHNA; CDR2 reads YNFKEQ. CDR3 sequence reads: CASSGGTSRDTQYF. The DNA read from the CDR3 is TGTGCCAGCTCCGGGGGGACTAGCAGAGATACG.

A word on this clone: With the read ending 3 residues before the CDR3 end, the germline J gene is used to fill in that end. Other DNA variants within this sample encode the same CDR3. V is TRBV10-3 and J is TRBJ1-2; TRBD1 matches at 7 bases. The J segment lost 1 base and the V segment lost 11 bases, leaving 7 bases of the junction unmatched. CDR1 and CDR2 from the germline V gene are ENHRY and SYGVKD. The CDR3 sequence is 13 residues long. Partial CDR3 DNA: TGTGCCTCCCGACAGGGTGGTAACTATGGC. It translates to CASRQGGNYG. From start to end, the CDR3 is CASRQGGNYGYTF.

In the case of this clone: Read coverage stops 3 residues before the CDR3 terminus; the germline J gene supplies the remainder. The gene calls are TRBV30 and TRBJ1-1; perhaps TRBD1 as D (5 bases). Trimming pared 1 base from V and 5 bases from J, leaving 11 bases between. Germline assignment: CDR1 GTSNPN and CDR2 SVGIG (reference sequence). The CDR3 sequence is 13 residues long. CDR3 protein: CAWSGRVGTEAFF. The sequenced part of the CDR3 DNA is TGTGCCTGGAGTGGCAGGGTGGGGACTGAA.

A note on this clone: The read ends 3 residues early relative to the CDR3; the germline J gene fills the gap. V is TRBV27 and J is TRBJ1-2, with 9 bases matching TRBD1. Germline values: CDR1 MNHEY, CDR2 SMNVEV (reference sequence). The CDR3 is 15 residues long. V was clipped by 5 bases and J by 4 bases; unmatched bases: 8. The chain's CDR3 is CASSLWGQGGYGYTF. The part of the CDR3 DNA that was read is TGTGCCAGCAGTCTGTGGGGACAGGGCGGCTATGGC.

Worth noting for this clone: The read terminates 3 residues before the CDR3 end, so the remaining end is supplied by the germline J gene. The sample has other DNA sequences that encode this CDR3 too. The J gene is TRBJ1-3, the V gene TRBV20-1, with 9 bases fitting TRBD1. CDR1 is DFQATT and CDR2 is SNEGSKA in the germline V gene (reference sequence). The CDR3 has 16 residues. The trim removed 1 base at V and 3 bases at J, leaving 7 bases unmatched. CDR3: CSARVLQGAGGNTIYF. The covered CDR3 bases are TGCAGTGCTAGAGTCCTACAGGGGGCAGGTGGAAACACC.

In regard to this clone: The CDR3 end lies 3 residues beyond the end of the read and is filled in from the germline J gene. The chain uses TRBV18 and TRBJ2-7; D unresolved. The CDR3 is 12 residues long. CDR1 is KGHSH, CDR2 LQKENI, per germline. The ends were cut back, 3 bases at V and 4 bases at J, with 7 bases in the middle. The CDR3 spells CASSPGRYEQYF. CDR3 DNA (partial): TGTGCCAGCTCACCCGGTCGGTACGAG.

About this clone itself: The CDR3 end lies 3 residues beyond the end of the read and is filled in from the germline J gene. This chain links TRBV11-3 with TRBJ2-3; D not resolved. The CDR3 spans 15 residues. Per germline, CDR1 SGHNT and CDR2 YENEEA. V lost 3 bases and J lost 1, with 11 bases in between. CDR3 DNA (partial): TGTGCCAGCAGCTTGAGGTCTAGTGGCACAGATACG. Protein product: CASSLRSSGTDT. The full CDR3 protein reads CASSLRSSGTDTQYF.